This TCR beta chain was recovered during a study of cytomegalovirus exposure and HLA in healthy donors. Study-wide background: About 85 million unique TCRs from HLA-typed donors were held in an early release of data.

A remark on this clone: The target antigen is unknown.

Trimming removed 9 bases from V and 7 bases from J; junction bases left unmatched: 4. Germline CDR1 reads MNHEY; CDR2 reads SMNVEV (reference sequence). CDR3 length: 13 residues. General study findings and limits: The sole available immune exposure information was CMV serostatus. TCR beta chain V- and J-gene trimming was linked, in a later analysis, to a missense variant in DCLRE1C. Some V segments, including TRBV6-2 and TRBV6-3, were excluded as indistinguishable.

With 60 Vbeta and 13 Jbeta primers, the PCR was carried out. Produced via immunoSEQ multiplex PCR; TCRdb's table is partial and in-frame only. The sample holds fewer than 130,000 clones, 74% seen once. This chain connects TRBV27 to TRBJ1-4, with TRBD1 matching over 11 bases. This clonotype was sampled from a man between 45 and 60 years old in good health and CMV-seropositive. The source material was PBMCs. CDR3 in DNA: TGTGCCAGTCGGACAGGGGGCACTGAAAAACTGTTTTTT. Its protein product is CASRTGGTEKLFF.